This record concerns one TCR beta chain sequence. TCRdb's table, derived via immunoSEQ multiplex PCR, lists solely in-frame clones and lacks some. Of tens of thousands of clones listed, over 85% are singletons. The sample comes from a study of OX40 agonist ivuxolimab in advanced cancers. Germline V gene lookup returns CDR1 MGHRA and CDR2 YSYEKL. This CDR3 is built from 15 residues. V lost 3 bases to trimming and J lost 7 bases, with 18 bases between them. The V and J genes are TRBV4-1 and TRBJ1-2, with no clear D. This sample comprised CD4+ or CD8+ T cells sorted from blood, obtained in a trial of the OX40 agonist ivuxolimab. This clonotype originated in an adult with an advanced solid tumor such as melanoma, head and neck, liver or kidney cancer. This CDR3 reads CASSHPHGQASGYTF. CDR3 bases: TGCGCCAGCAGCCATCCCCACGGCCAGGCTAGTGGCTACACCTTC.